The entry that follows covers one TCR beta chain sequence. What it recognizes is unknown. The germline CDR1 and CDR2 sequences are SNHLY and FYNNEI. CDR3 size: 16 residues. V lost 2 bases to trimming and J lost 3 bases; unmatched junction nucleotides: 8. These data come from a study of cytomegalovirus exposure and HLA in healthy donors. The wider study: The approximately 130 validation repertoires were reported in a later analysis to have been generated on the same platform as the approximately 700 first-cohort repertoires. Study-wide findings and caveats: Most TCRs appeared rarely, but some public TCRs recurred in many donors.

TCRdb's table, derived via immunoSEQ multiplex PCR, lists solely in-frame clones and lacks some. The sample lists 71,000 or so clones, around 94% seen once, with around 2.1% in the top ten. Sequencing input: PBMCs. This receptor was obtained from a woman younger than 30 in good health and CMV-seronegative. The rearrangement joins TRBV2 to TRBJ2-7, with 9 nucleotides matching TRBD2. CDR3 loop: CASSEWLAGQDYEQYF. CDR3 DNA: TGTGCCAGCAGTGAATGGCTAGCGGGGCAGGACTACGAGCAGTACTTC.